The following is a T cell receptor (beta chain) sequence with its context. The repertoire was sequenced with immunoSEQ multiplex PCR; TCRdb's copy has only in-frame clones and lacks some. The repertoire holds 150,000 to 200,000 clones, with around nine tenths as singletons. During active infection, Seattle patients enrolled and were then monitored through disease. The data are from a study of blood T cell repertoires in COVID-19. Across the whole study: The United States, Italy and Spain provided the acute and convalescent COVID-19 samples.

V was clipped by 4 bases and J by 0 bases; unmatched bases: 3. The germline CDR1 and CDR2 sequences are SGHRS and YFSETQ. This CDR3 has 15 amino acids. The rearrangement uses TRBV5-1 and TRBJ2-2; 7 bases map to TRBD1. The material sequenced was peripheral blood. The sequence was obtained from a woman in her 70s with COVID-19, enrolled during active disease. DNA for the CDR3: TGCGCCAGCAGCATGGGACAGCCGAACACCGGGGAGCTGTTTTTT. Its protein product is CASSMGQPNTGELFF.